The rows below give T cell receptor beta chains drawn from one sample of a study of vaccination and CD4 T cells after COVID-19. TCRdb independently ran MiXCR on the PCR reads; one entry per CDR3 protein. The data hold around 11,000 distinct CDR3 sequences, with 77% observed a single time. Their specific antigens are unknown. Sample: CD4+ T cells from blood, cultured in vitro. Every receptor here comes from a human donor who had recovered from COVID-19. CDR3s include the opening cysteine and the closing phenylalanine or tryptophan. D genes are given only for firm matches. The size of a clone is reported for some rows only, either as once, few or many, or as a class for expanded clones.

j_call: TRBJ2-2; d_call: TRBD1; clone_size: few; v_call: TRBV20-1; cdr3_aa: CSAHAGTGVFGELFF; cdr3_nt: TGCAGTGCTCATGCCGGGACAGGGGTTTTCGGGGAGCTGTTTTTT
j_call: TRBJ2-7; d_call: NA; clone_size: NA; v_call: TRBV24-1; cdr3_aa: CATSDQAVSYEQYF; cdr3_nt: TGTGCCACCAGTGATCAGGCGGTCTCCTACGAGCAGTACTTC
j_call: TRBJ2-3; d_call: NA; clone_size: NA; v_call: TRBV6-2/TRBV6-3; cdr3_aa: CASSYTGSASTDTQYF; cdr3_nt: TGTGCCAGCAGTTACACGGGATCAGCGAGCACAGATACGCAGTATTTT
j_call: TRBJ1-1; d_call: NA; clone_size: NA; v_call: TRBV20-1; cdr3_aa: CSASRVGSRTEAFF; cdr3_nt: TGCAGTGCCTCTCGGGTAGGCTCTCGGACTGAAGCTTTCTTT
j_call: TRBJ1-5; d_call: NA; clone_size: NA; v_call: TRBV6-1; cdr3_aa: CASSEVFVQPQHF; cdr3_nt: TGTGCCAGCAGTGAGGTGTTCGTTCAGCCCCAGCATTTT
j_call: TRBJ2-2; d_call: NA; clone_size: NA; v_call: TRBV30; cdr3_aa: CAWSVTSTGELFF; cdr3_nt: TGTGCCTGGAGTGTAACTTCCACCGGGGAGCTGTTTTTT
j_call: TRBJ1-1; d_call: NA; clone_size: NA; v_call: TRBV7-2; cdr3_aa: CASSLEAAITEAFF; cdr3_nt: TGTGCCAGCAGCTTAGAGGCAGCGATCACTGAAGCTTTCTTT
j_call: TRBJ2-7; d_call: TRBD1; clone_size: NA; v_call: TRBV7-9; cdr3_aa: CASSLGQGAYEQYF; cdr3_nt: TGTGCCAGCAGCTTAGGGCAGGGGGCTTACGAGCAGTACTTC
j_call: TRBJ1-5; d_call: NA; clone_size: few; v_call: TRBV7-2; cdr3_aa: CASSFLDQPQHF; cdr3_nt: TGTGCCAGCAGCTTCCTGGATCAGCCCCAGCATTTT
j_call: TRBJ2-7; d_call: NA; clone_size: once; v_call: TRBV6-1; cdr3_aa: CAGGGPSYEQYF; cdr3_nt: TGTGCCGGGGGGGGGCCATCATACGAGCAGTACTTC
j_call: TRBJ2-2; d_call: TRBD2; clone_size: NA; v_call: TRBV7-2; cdr3_aa: CASSLSGTSGSTGELFF; cdr3_nt: TGTGCCAGCAGCTTATCAGGGACTAGCGGGAGCACCGGGGAGCTGTTTTTT
j_call: TRBJ1-2; d_call: NA; clone_size: NA; v_call: TRBV19; cdr3_aa: CASSTGPTYGYTF; cdr3_nt: TGTGCCAGTAGTACGGGACCGACGTATGGCTACACCTTC
j_call: TRBJ2-3; d_call: TRBD2; clone_size: NA; v_call: TRBV7-2; cdr3_aa: CASSLRGTSGSMYADTQYF; cdr3_nt: TGTGCCAGCAGCCTACGCGGGACTAGCGGGAGTATGTATGCAGATACGCAGTATTTT
j_call: TRBJ2-5; d_call: TRBD1; clone_size: NA; v_call: TRBV20-1; cdr3_aa: CSARDGQGQETQYF; cdr3_nt: TGCAGTGCTAGAGATGGACAGGGCCAAGAGACCCAGTACTTC
j_call: TRBJ1-2; d_call: TRBD1; clone_size: NA; v_call: TRBV27; cdr3_aa: CASSSYLRDSARVRGYTF; cdr3_nt: TGTGCCAGCAGTTCATACCTCCGGGACAGCGCCCGGGTGAGGGGCTACACCTTC
j_call: TRBJ2-3; d_call: TRBD2; clone_size: hyperexpanded; v_call: TRBV27; cdr3_aa: CASSLGLAGYTQYF; cdr3_nt: TGTGCCAGCAGCTTGGGACTAGCGGGGTACACGCAGTATTTT
j_call: TRBJ2-1; d_call: TRBD1; clone_size: NA; v_call: TRBV6-1; cdr3_aa: CASRGQTIRRNEQFF; cdr3_nt: TGTGCCAGCAGGGGACAGACCATCCGACGCAATGAGCAGTTCTTC
j_call: TRBJ2-5; d_call: TRBD1; clone_size: NA; v_call: TRBV24-1; cdr3_aa: CATSDHSGTGGPRTQYF; cdr3_nt: TGTGCCACCAGTGATCACTCCGGGACAGGGGGCCCGAGGACCCAGTACTTC
j_call: TRBJ2-3; d_call: TRBD1; clone_size: NA; v_call: TRBV24-1; cdr3_aa: CATSDPGTGDTQYF; cdr3_nt: TGTGCCACCAGTGACCCCGGGACAGGAGATACGCAGTATTTT
j_call: TRBJ2-3; d_call: NA; clone_size: NA; v_call: TRBV4-3; cdr3_aa: CASSQAGTTSTDTQYF; cdr3_nt: TGCGCCAGCAGCCAAGCCGGGACCACTAGCACAGATACGCAGTATTTT
j_call: TRBJ1-5; d_call: TRBD1; clone_size: NA; v_call: TRBV27; cdr3_aa: CASSRTGTYQPQHF; cdr3_nt: TGTGCCAGCAGCCGGACAGGGACCTATCAGCCCCAGCATTTT
j_call: TRBJ2-6; d_call: NA; clone_size: NA; v_call: TRBV6-1; cdr3_aa: CASMRSAGGANVLTF; cdr3_nt: TGTGCCAGCATGAGGTCGGCAGGGGGGGCCAACGTCCTGACTTTC
j_call: TRBJ2-7; d_call: TRBD2; clone_size: once; v_call: TRBV6-5; cdr3_aa: CASSYLLAGRNEQYF; cdr3_nt: TGTGCCAGCAGTTACCTCCTAGCGGGGAGGAACGAGCAGTACTTC